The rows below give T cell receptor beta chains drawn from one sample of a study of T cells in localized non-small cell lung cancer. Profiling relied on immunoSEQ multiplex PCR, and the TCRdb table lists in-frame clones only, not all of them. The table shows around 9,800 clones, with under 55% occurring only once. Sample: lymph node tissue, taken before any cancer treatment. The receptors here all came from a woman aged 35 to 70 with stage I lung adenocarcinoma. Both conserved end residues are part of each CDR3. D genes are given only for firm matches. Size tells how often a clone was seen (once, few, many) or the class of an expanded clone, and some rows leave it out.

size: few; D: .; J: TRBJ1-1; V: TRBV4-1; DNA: TGCGCCAGCAGTAGAGGGCCCGCGGGGGACACTGAAGCTTTCTTT; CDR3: CASSRGPAGDTEAFF
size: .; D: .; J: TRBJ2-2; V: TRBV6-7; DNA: TGTGCCAGCTCCCGCGGGGGCCAGAACACCGGGGAGCTGTTTTTT; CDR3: CASSRGGQNTGELFF
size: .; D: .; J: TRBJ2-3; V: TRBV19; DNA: TGTGCCAGTAGTATAAGAGGGAACACAGATACGCAGTATTTT; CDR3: CASSIRGNTDTQYF
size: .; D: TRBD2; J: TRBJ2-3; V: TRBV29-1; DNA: TGCAGCGTTCGCGGGGGGACTAGCACAGATACGCAGTATTTT; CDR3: CSVRGGTSTDTQYF
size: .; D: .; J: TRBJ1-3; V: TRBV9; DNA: TGTGCCAGCAGTGAACCACAAGGGGGTGGAAAACTCTCTGGAAACACCATATATTTT; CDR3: CASSEPQGGGKLSGNTIYF
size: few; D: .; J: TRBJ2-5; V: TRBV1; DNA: TGCGCCAGCAGCCGCCTTGACAGGGGAGAGACCCAGTACTTC; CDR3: CASSRLDRGETQYF
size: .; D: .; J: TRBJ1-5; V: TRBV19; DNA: TGTGCCAGCGATCGGGGAAGCAATCAGCCCCAGCATTTT; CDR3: CASDRGSNQPQHF
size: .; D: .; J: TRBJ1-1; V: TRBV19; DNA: TGTGCCAGTAGGGCGCTTCTGAACACTGAAGCTTTCTTT; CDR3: CASRALLNTEAFF
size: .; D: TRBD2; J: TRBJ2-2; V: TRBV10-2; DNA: TGCGCCAGCAGTGCTAGCGGGGCGCCCGGGGAGCTGTTTTTT; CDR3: CASSASGAPGELFF
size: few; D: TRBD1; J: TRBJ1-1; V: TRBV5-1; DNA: TGCGCCAGCAAGGGGACAGGGCTCATCAACACTGAAGCTTTCTTT; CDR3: CASKGTGLINTEAFF
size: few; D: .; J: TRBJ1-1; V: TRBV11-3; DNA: TGTGCCAGCAGCCCAAGGGGGGGGGACACTGAAGCTTTCTTT; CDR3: CASSPRGGDTEAFF